The 6 T cell receptor beta chains given below trace back to one sample, sequenced in a study of shared clonotypes between healthy human individuals. Profiled with immunoSEQ multiplex PCR; TCRdb holds only in-frame clones, not every one. The sample lists millions of clones; approximately 94% were seen once. Terminally differentiated effector memory CD45RA+ cells were excluded by CCR7 positive selection of CD45RO-negative cells. The sequencing input was naive CD8+ T cells sorted from blood. These receptors were taken from a man aged 18 to 35 in good health.

The J gene is TRBJ2-7, the V gene TRBV5-1; TRBD1 matches at 7 bases. After removal of 2 bases from V and 4 bases from J, the junction contained 9 bases not matched to a gene. CDR1 and CDR2 (germline): SGHRS, YFSETQ. CDR3 size: 15 residues. The CDR3 is CASSFEDRLIYEQYF. CDR3 DNA: TGCGCCAGCAGCTTTGAGGACAGGTTAATTTACGAGCAGTACTTC.

This clone was recorded only once. This chain links TRBV2 with TRBJ2-3; no clear D gene. From germline, CDR1 is SNHLY and CDR2 FYNNEI. The CDR3 is 13 amino acids. Trimming stripped 0 bases from V and 8 bases from J, with 9 bases between. The CDR3 DNA reads as TGTGCCAGCAGTGAAGCGATAGTAGGTACGCAGTATTTT. Protein sequence: CASSEAIVGTQYF.

J is TRBJ1-2 and V is TRBV5-1, with 7 bases aligning to TRBD1. The length of the CDR3 is 14 residues. Germline V CDR1 and CDR2: SGHRS, YFSETQ. The V segment lost 5 bases and the J segment 3 bases; nucleotides outside the gene matches: 7. CDR3 coding DNA: TGCGCCAGCAGGCCCCCAGGGGGTGACTATGGCTACACCTTC. It codes for CASRPPGGDYGYTF.

V and J are TRBV6-1 and TRBJ2-1, with 7 bases that match TRBD2. Germline V gives CDR1 MNHNS, CDR2 SASEGT. CDR3 length: 15 amino acids. The trim removed 7 bases at V and 7 bases at J, leaving 13 bases unmatched. CDR3 nucleotides: TGTGCCAGCAAGCCACAGCGGGAAGGAGGGAATGAGCAGTTCTTC. Protein sequence: CASKPQREGGNEQFF.

The chain is built from TRBV9 and TRBJ2-7, with 12 positions matching TRBD2. V shed 3 bases and J 2 bases; nucleotides not matched to a gene: 6. Germline V gives CDR1 SGDLS, CDR2 YYNGEE. This CDR3 contains 16 residues. The CDR3 DNA follows: TGTGCCAGCAGCGCTAATCCTAGCGGGAGGGCCTACGAGCAGTACTTC. Its protein is CASSANPSGRAYEQYF.

As regards this clone: The same CDR3 is also encoded by other DNA sequences in this sample. This chain connects TRBV4-3 to TRBJ2-7; D uncertain. V lost 0 bases, J lost 3 bases, and 12 bases lay in between. Germline loops: CDR1 LGHNA, CDR2 YSLEER. The CDR3 has 15 residues. The CDR3 DNA sequence: TGCGCCAGCAGCCAAGATCCTTCGGGTTTCTACGAGCAGTACTTC. It yields the protein CASSQDPSGFYEQYF.